This T cell receptor beta chain was recorded in a study of OX40 agonist ivuxolimab in advanced cancers. Trimming shortened V by 4 bases and J by 6 bases, and 6 bases separated the two germline ends. The CDR3 loop spans 11 amino acids. Germline CDR1 is MDHEN and CDR2 is SYDVKM. Assay used: immunoSEQ multiplex PCR; TCRdb lists only in-frame clones, some missing. Of about 72,000 clones detected, about 85% appear once; the ten largest clones hold about 1%. J is TRBJ2-5 and V is TRBV28; no clear D gene. The sequence derives from an adult with an advanced solid tumor such as melanoma, head and neck, liver or kidney cancer. This specimen consisted of CD4+ or CD8+ T cells sorted from blood, obtained in a trial of the OX40 agonist ivuxolimab. The DNA for the CDR3 is TGTGCCAGCAGTTCCAGAAAGACCCAGTACTTC. As protein: CASSSRKTQYF.